This TCR beta chain is drawn from a study of T cells after yellow fever vaccination. The CDR3 length is 13 residues. Trimming took 5 bases from V and 3 from J, leaving 8 bases between them. The germline V gene encodes CDR1 SGHTA and CDR2 FQGTGA. Synthesis of TCR cDNA relied on 5'RACE template switching, which attached a universal primer site and UMIs. MiXCR, applied by TCRdb to the 5' RACE reads, yields one record per CDR3 protein. The table lists around 360,000 distinct CDR3 sequences, under 14% of them singletons. Regarding the study as a whole: A large majority of primary-vaccination clones showed up again after the booster (around 95% CD4, around 90% CD8).

On this clonotype: What it recognizes is unknown.

The J gene is TRBJ2-1, the V gene TRBV7-3; D unresolved. The TCR originated in a young man who received the YFV17D yellow fever vaccine. The sequencing here drew on PBMCs, taken on the day of the first yellow fever vaccination. CDR3 amino acids: CASSVRNYNEQFF. Written as DNA, the CDR3 is TGTGCCAGCAGCGTTAGGAACTACAATGAGCAGTTCTTC.